The TCR beta chain described here comes from a study of beta chain features in type 1 diabetes. This clone was counted only a few times. Its matching antigen is unknown. The CDR3 sequence is 13 residues long. V lost 5 bases and J lost 8; bases outside the gene matches: 6. The germline CDR1 and CDR2 sequences are LNHDA and SQIVND (reference sequence). Points from the study as a whole: Across all four CD4+ subsets, people with type 1 diabetes showed modestly shorter TCRB CDR3s.

cDNA synthesis used the whole RNA isolate, giving expressed TCRB sequences. This table comes from immunoSEQ multiplex PCR, and its TCRdb copy is limited to in-frame clones, with some not included. The sample consists of 300,000 to 400,000 clones, roughly a tenth of them appearing once. The V call is TRBV19, the J call TRBJ1-1, with 9 bases matching TRBD1. The sample comprised central memory CD4+ T cells from blood. The TCR originated in a man between 25 and 39 years old with type 1 diabetes. CDR3 sequence reads: CASSAGTGTEAFF. The CDR3 DNA sequence: TGTGCCAGTAGTGCCGGGACAGGGACAGAAGCTTTCTTT.